One and the same sample provided the 13 T cell receptor beta chains below, sequenced in a study of blood T cell repertoires in COVID-19. The repertoire was sequenced with immunoSEQ multiplex PCR; TCRdb's copy has only in-frame clones and lacks some. Found here are about 190,000 clones, roughly 80% of them singletons; the top ten hold around 6.1%. Sequenced: peripheral blood. The origin of the receptors is a woman aged 35 to 49 with acute or convalescent COVID-19.

The V call is TRBV6-5, the J call TRBJ1-4; weak D call: TRBD1 (6 bases). The CDR3 has 14 amino acids. CDR1 and CDR2 (germline): MNHEY, SVGAGI. The CDR3 nucleotides are TGTGCACTTAGGGGGGGAGCAACTAATGAAAAACTGTTTTTT. Translated, it gives CALRGGATNEKLFF.

This clone appeared a few times. The CDR3 DNA sequence: TGTGCCAGCAGAATAGCGGGAGTGGGTGAGCAGTTCTTC. This codes for CASRIAGVGEQFF. V and J are TRBV12-3 or TRBV12-4 and TRBJ2-1; TRBD2 matches at 9 bases. CDR3 length: 13 residues. With 6 bases clipped from V and 9 bases from J, the junction kept 6 bases outside the gene matches.

The chain has TRBV28 and TRBJ1-5, with 7 bases aligning to TRBD1. Looked up from germline, CDR1 is MDHEN and CDR2 is SYDVKM. There are 15 residues in the CDR3. The V gene end was trimmed by 2 bases and the J gene end by 3 bases; junction bases not matched to a gene: 4. CDR3 loop: CASSLADRANQPQHF. In DNA form, the CDR3 reads TGTGCCAGCAGTTTAGCAGACAGGGCCAATCAGCCCCAGCATTTT. Full variable domain (rest looked up from reference TRBV28 and TRBJ1-5): DVKVTQSSRYLVKRTGEKVFLECVQDMDHENMFWYRQDPGLGLRLIYFSYDVKMKEKGDIPEGYSVSREKKERFSLILESASTNQTSMYLCASSLADRANQPQHFGDGTRLSIL.

V usage is TRBV9 and J usage is TRBJ2-2; D is possibly TRBD2 (5 bases). The CDR3 extends over 16 amino acids. V was pared by 0 bases and J by 1 base, with 10 bases between. The V gene's germline CDR1 is SGDLS and CDR2 YYNGEE. CDR3 sequence reads: CASSVGGNWNTGELFF. The CDR3, as DNA: TGTGCCAGCAGCGTAGGAGGGAACTGGAACACCGGGGAGCTGTTTTTT.

This chain connects TRBV27 to TRBJ2-7, with 9 bases aligning to TRBD2. Germline CDR1 MNHEY, CDR2 SMNVEV (reference sequence). The length of the CDR3 is 14 residues. The ends lost 6 bases at V and 4 bases at J; junction bases unmatched: 7. CDR3 DNA sequence: TGTGCCAGCAGCCCCATGGGACTAGCTTACGAGCAGTACTTC. Its protein product is CASSPMGLAYEQYF.

This clone has only one observation. This chain connects TRBV18 to TRBJ2-5; tentative D call: TRBD1 (5 bases). Germline assignment: CDR1 KGHSH and CDR2 LQKENI. The CDR3 is 14 residues long. Trimming shortened V by 3 bases and J by 7 bases, and 15 bases separated the two germline ends. CDR3 residues: CASSPDQGYGTQYF. CDR3 DNA: TGTGCCAGCTCACCGGATCAGGGATACGGGACCCAGTACTTC.

This rearrangement joins TRBV28 to TRBJ2-7; the match to TRBD1 covers 12 bases. With 3 bases clipped from V and 7 bases from J, the junction kept 7 bases outside the gene matches. The CDR3 spans 15 residues. Germline CDR1 and CDR2: MDHEN and SYDVKM. DNA for the CDR3: TGTGCCAGCAGTTTTGGGACAGGGGGCGCGGGGGAGCAGTACTTC. It encodes CASSFGTGGAGEQYF.

The gene calls are TRBV24-1 and TRBJ2-7; 7 bases agree with TRBD1. Unmatched junction bases numbered 9, after V lost 6 bases and J lost 2 bases. CDR1 KGHDR and CDR2 SFDVKD come from the germline V gene. The CDR3 covers 15 residues. The chain's CDR3 is CATSWDRTHTYEQYF. The CDR3 coding sequence is TGTGCCACCAGTTGGGACAGAACGCATACCTACGAGCAGTACTTC.

The chain joins TRBV7-9 to TRBJ2-7; 8 positions agree with TRBD1. Trimming took 2 bases from V and 3 from J; bases not matched to a gene: 12. The CDR3 spans 17 residues. Germline loops: CDR1 SEHNR, CDR2 FQNEAQ (reference sequence). In DNA, the CDR3 is TGTGCCAGCAGCTTAAGGGCAGCCGGGACAGGAGACTACGAGCAGTACTTC. This gives the protein CASSLRAAGTGDYEQYF.

V gene TRBV5-1 combines with J gene TRBJ2-7; no firm D call. The CDR3 sequence is 15 residues long. The ends were cut back, 0 bases at V and 3 bases at J, with 13 bases in the middle. Germline V CDR1 and CDR2: SGHRS, YFSETQ. CDR3 protein: CASSLASPTVYEQYF. DNA of the CDR3: TGCGCCAGCAGCTTGGCCTCCCCGACTGTCTACGAGCAGTACTTC.

This chain links TRBV10-3 with TRBJ1-1; 8 bases map to TRBD1. CDR1 is ENHRY and CDR2 is SYGVKD in the germline V gene. There are 15 residues in the CDR3. V gave up 4 bases and J gave up 4 bases; unmatched junction bases: 8. The CDR3 loop reads CAISVDREVSTEAFF. In DNA form, the CDR3 reads TGTGCCATCAGTGTGGACAGGGAGGTGAGCACTGAAGCTTTCTTT.

The rearrangement links TRBV15 to TRBJ1-2; D unclear. The germline gives CDR1 LNHNV, CDR2 YYDKDF (reference sequence). Trimming took 4 bases from V and 0 from J, leaving 6 bases between them. The CDR3 has 13 residues. The CDR3 DNA reads TGTGCCACCAGCAACCTAGCTAACTATGGCTACACCTTC. Its translation: CATSNLANYGYTF.

The chain is built from TRBV10-3 and TRBJ1-3; TRBD1 is a possible D gene (6 bases). CDR1 is ENHRY, CDR2 SYGVKD, per germline. Trimming pared 9 bases from V and 2 bases from J, leaving 11 bases between. The CDR3 length is 13 residues. CDR3 coding DNA: TGTGCCATGAGGGGGGGAACTGGAAACACCATATATTTT. This sequence encodes CAMRGGTGNTIYF.